This TCR beta chain was captured in a study of T-cell reconstitution after alpha-beta-depleted transplantation in children. Unique molecular identifiers were used to barcode this TCRbeta library. TCRdb re-analysed the PCR reads in MiXCR, keeping a single row per CDR3 protein. The sample records 400,000 to 500,000 distinct CDR3 sequences, roughly a tenth being singletons. The germline V and J ends were trimmed by 2 bases and 9 bases, with 10 bases remaining between them. The germline gives CDR1 MNHEY, CDR2 SVGAGI. The CDR3 loop spans 13 amino acids. The TCR comes from a human donor who donated a stem cell graft to a child with acute myeloid leukemia. The rearrangement joins TRBV6-5 to TRBJ2-2, with no clear D. Source: PBMCs from the stem cell graft donor, taken from the stem cell graft. The CDR3 loop is CASSYPQGRELFF. DNA for the CDR3: TGTGCCAGCAGTTACCCCCAAGGCAGGGAGCTGTTTTTT.